This T cell receptor beta chain was identified during a study of CD8 T cells in Susac syndrome. RNA amounts of about 0.5 to 1 ug underwent reverse transcription with random hexamers. TCRdb used MiXCR to reprocess the immunoSEQ multiplex PCR reads, holding one entry per CDR3 protein. The sample records a few hundred thousand distinct CDR3 sequences, approximately 90% being singletons. The CDR3 runs 16 residues. The V gene's germline CDR1 is SGHNT and CDR2 YYREEE (reference sequence). Unmatched junction bases numbered 9, after V lost 2 bases and J lost 6 bases. Sequenced input: CD8+ T cells from PBMCs. The chain has TRBV5-4 and TRBJ2-2; 8 bases fit TRBD2. This receptor was identified in a human donor with multiple sclerosis. The DNA for the CDR3 is TGTGCCAGCAGCTTCAAGGGACTAGGTCGTCCCGGGGAGCTGTTTTTT. Its protein product is CASSFKGLGRPGELFF.